What follows are 2 T cell receptor beta chains derived from one specimen sequenced in a study of neurological immune-mediated disorders. TCRdb recomputed calls from the 5' RACE reads with MiXCR, one row per CDR3 protein. This sample has roughly 75,000 distinct CDR3 sequences, with just over 2.5% found just once. The sample taken for sequencing was PBMCs. The receptors originated from a woman in her twenties or thirties with multiple sclerosis.

This clonotype was seen many times. CDR3 sequence: CASRMEGDTIYF. The CDR3 nucleotides are TGTGCCAGCCGAATGGAGGGGGACACCATATATTTT. The rearrangement uses TRBV12-3 or TRBV12-4 and TRBJ1-3; D might be TRBD1 (6 bases). The ends were cut back, 8 bases at V and 8 bases at J, with 13 bases in the middle. The CDR3 is made up of 12 amino acids.

This clonotype occurred many times. The chain links TRBV11-2 to TRBJ2-1; no reliable D call. The CDR3 is 14 residues long. Germline V gene lookup returns CDR1 SGHAT and CDR2 FQNNGV. V lost 4 bases, J lost 1 base, and 8 bases lay in between. CDR3 sequence (DNA): TGTGCCAGCAGCTCGAGCCTATCCTACAATGAGCAGTTCTTC. Translating gives CASSSSLSYNEQFF.